This T cell receptor beta chain was sequenced in a study of cytomegalovirus exposure and HLA in healthy donors. General observations from the study: Most TCR sequences were rare, but some public TCRs occurred in many donors. Analysis was carried out at a later point, and it linked a missense DCLRE1C variant to TCR beta V- and J-gene trimming.

This CDR3 comprises 14 residues. V gave up 4 bases and J gave up 8 bases; unmatched junction bases: 11. Germline V CDR1 and CDR2: SGDLS, YYNGEE. Details on this clone: The target antigen is unknown.

The PCR made use of 60 Vbeta and 13 Jbeta primers. TCRdb's copy holds only in-frame clones and misses some; the assay was immunoSEQ multiplex PCR. The data contain about 120,000 clones, 70% of them singletons. Sample: PBMCs. The chain links TRBV9 to TRBJ1-1, with 7 bases matching TRBD1. This TCR came from a man aged 25 to 45 in good health and CMV-seropositive. The CDR3 spells CASSHGDSKSEAFF. The CDR3 nucleotides read TGTGCCAGCAGCCACGGGGACAGCAAATCAGAAGCTTTCTTT.